Shown below are 14 T cell receptor beta chains from a single sample sequenced in a study of shared clonotypes between healthy human individuals. Libraries were prepared by immunoSEQ multiplex PCR; TCRdb keeps only in-frame clonotypes and omits some of them. This table has 2 million to 2.5 million clones, approximately 94% appearing once. CD45RO-negative, CCR7-positively selected cells formed the naive CD8 fraction, excluding terminally differentiated effector memory CD45RA+ cells. The specimen was naive CD8+ T cells from PBMCs. The receptor set was obtained from a man younger than 35 in good health. Some clones in this sample may be carry-over from other donors' samples.

The rearrangement links TRBV28 to TRBJ2-7; perhaps TRBD2 as D (5 bases). The V gene lost 6 bases and the J gene lost 2 bases, with 14 bases spanning the gap. This CDR3 is built from 14 residues. The germline gives CDR1 MDHEN, CDR2 SYDVKM. DNA for the CDR3: TGTGCCAGCAGCTCCGGGATCCTCACCTACGAGCAGTACTTC. As protein: CASSSGILTYEQYF.

Details on this clone: This specimen includes other DNA sequences encoding the same CDR3. The gene calls are TRBV9 and TRBJ2-7; D is possibly TRBD1 (5 bases). The CDR3 sequence is 13 residues long. Germline V lookup: CDR1 SGDLS, CDR2 YYNGEE. V dropped 3 bases and J dropped 3 bases, with 10 bases sitting between them. CDR3 loop: CASSAGSSYEQYF. The CDR3 DNA is TGTGCCAGCAGCGCAGGGTCCAGCTACGAGCAGTACTTC.

The V and J genes are TRBV19 and TRBJ2-7; 10 nucleotides agree with TRBD2. J lost 2 bases, V lost 1 base, and 2 bases had no gene match. Germline CDR1 and CDR2: LNHDA and SQIVND (reference sequence). This CDR3 region has 15 residues. The CDR3: CASSIALAGAYEQYF. CDR3 in DNA: TGTGCCAGTAGTATAGCCCTAGCGGGGGCCTACGAGCAGTACTTC.

As concerns this clone: The same CDR3 also results from other DNA sequences found in this sample. This sequence joins TRBV29-1 and TRBJ2-7; a weak D match, TRBD2 (5 bases). CDR3 length equals 12 residues. CDR1 and CDR2 from the germline V gene are SQVTM and ANQGSEA. V lost 5 bases, J lost 3 bases, and 11 bases lay in between. The CDR3 reads CSVRTGFYEQYF. The DNA for the CDR3 is TGCAGCGTTAGGACGGGGTTCTACGAGCAGTACTTC.

The V and J genes are TRBV10-3 and TRBJ2-2; D unclear. Germline V CDR1 and CDR2: ENHRY, SYGVKD. CDR3 length equals 13 residues. V was cut by 3 bases and J by 3 bases, with 5 bases left in between. For the CDR3, the DNA is TGTGCCATCAGTGAACACGACACCGGGGAGCTGTTTTTT. Its protein product is CAISEHDTGELFF.

Remarks on this clone: At one end, the junction sequence differs from germline, possibly due to a read error. This sequence joins TRBV7-9 and TRBJ2-2; 9 bases map to TRBD1. The V gene's germline CDR1 is SEHNR and CDR2 FQNEAQ (reference sequence). The CDR3 has 19 amino acids. CDR3 residues: CASNLRESGTGKNTGELFF. The CDR3 DNA sequence: TGTGCCAGCAACTTACGAGAGAGCGGGACAGGGAAGAACACCGGGGAGCTGTTTTTT.

V usage is TRBV27 and J usage is TRBJ2-3, with a possible D match to TRBD1 (6 bases). The V and J ends lost 4 bases and 4 bases respectively, with 15 bases between them. CDR3 size: 15 residues. From germline, CDR1 is MNHEY and CDR2 SMNVEV (reference sequence). The DNA for the CDR3 is TGTGCCAGCAGTTCCGTGACAGGTCCGGCAGATACGCAGTATTTT. It translates to CASSSVTGPADTQYF.

The genes are TRBV27 and TRBJ2-1; D may be TRBD1 (6 bases). Germline CDR1 reads MNHEY; CDR2 reads SMNVEV (reference sequence). Trimming left V 6 bases short and J 0 bases short, with 18 bases between. This CDR3 has 17 residues. The CDR3 here is CASRPVPDRRSYNEQFF. The CDR3 DNA sequence: TGTGCCAGCAGGCCGGTACCGGACAGACGCTCCTACAATGAGCAGTTCTTC.

The CDR3 spells CASSLWGVANTGELFF. The CDR3 DNA sequence: TGTGCCAGCAGTTTATGGGGGGTGGCGAACACCGGGGAGCTGTTTTTT. V and J are TRBV27 and TRBJ2-2; possibly TRBD2 for D (6 bases). The V gene's germline CDR1 is MNHEY and CDR2 SMNVEV (reference sequence). Trimming pared 1 base from V and 0 bases from J, leaving 9 bases between. The CDR3 runs to 16 residues.

Turning to this clone: The junction departs from the called germline gene at one end, perhaps through a read error. Other DNA sequences of this sample code for an identical CDR3. CDR3 region: CASSYSVSGISGYTF. CDR3 DNA: TGTGCTAGCAGTTACTCAGTATCGGGGATAAGTGGCTACACCTTC. The rearrangement joins TRBV6-5 to TRBJ1-2, with D unclear. CDR3 length equals 15 residues. The germline CDR1 and CDR2 sequences are MNHEY and SVGAGI.

The chain uses TRBV27 and TRBJ2-7; a possible D gene is TRBD2 (7 bases). The CDR3 extends over 15 amino acids. V was pared by 2 bases and J by 6 bases, with 17 bases between. The germline V gene encodes CDR1 MNHEY and CDR2 SMNVEV (reference sequence). CDR3 sequence reads: CASSLTQGGYLEQYF. CDR3 DNA sequence: TGTGCCAGCAGTTTAACACAGGGAGGGTACCTCGAGCAGTACTTC.

This chain links TRBV27 with TRBJ2-7, with D hard to call. The length of the CDR3 is 15 residues. V shed 2 bases and J shed 2 bases, with 13 bases lying between them. Germline V gene lookup returns CDR1 MNHEY and CDR2 SMNVEV (reference sequence). The CDR3 sequence: CASSLGKEPPYEQYF. DNA for the CDR3: TGTGCCAGCAGTTTAGGCAAGGAGCCTCCCTACGAGCAGTACTTC.

The V gene is TRBV7-9, the J gene TRBJ2-7, with TRBD2 matching over 7 bases. In germline, CDR1 is SEHNR, CDR2 FQNEAQ (reference sequence). This CDR3 spans 14 amino acids. The V segment lost 2 bases and the J segment 5 bases; nucleotides outside the gene matches: 6. In nucleotides, the CDR3 is TGTGCCAGCAGCTTAATGCGGGAGTTCAACGAGCAGTACTTC. Amino acid sequence: CASSLMREFNEQYF.

CDR3 bases: TGCGCCAGCAGCCAAGGGGACCTCCCCACCTTC. Amino acid sequence: CASSQGDLPTF. The chain combines TRBV4-3 with TRBJ1-2, with D perhaps TRBD1 (5 bases). CDR3 length: 11 amino acids. The ends were cut back, 1 base at V and 13 bases at J, with 10 bases in the middle. Germline CDR1 LGHNA, CDR2 YSLEER.